This T cell receptor (beta chain) comes out of a study of T cells in women clearing cervical HPV infection. Of note for this clone: The read finishes 3 residues shy of the CDR3 end, and the germline J gene is used to complete it.

TCRdb keeps only in-frame clones here, not all; method: immunoSEQ multiplex PCR. The repertoire table contains around 40,000 clones. Trimming pared 0 bases from V and 2 bases from J, leaving 7 bases between. The CDR3 runs 14 residues. Germline CDR1 and CDR2: KGHSH and LQKENI. Sequencing was performed on blood buffy coat. The J gene is TRBJ2-5, the V gene TRBV18, with a weak D call TRBD2 (6 bases). The clonotype was recovered from a woman between 18 and 75 years old with a cervical HPV16 infection that either progressed to CIN3+ or cleared (not recorded which). The sequenced part of the CDR3 DNA is TGTGCCAGCTCACCACCGGCGGGACAAGAGACC. It codes for CASSPPAGQET. Given in full, the CDR3 is CASSPPAGQETQYF.